The present T cell receptor beta chain was sequenced within a study of cytomegalovirus exposure and HLA in healthy donors. Looking at the study overall: The same platform as the roughly 700 first-cohort repertoires was used for the 130 or so validation repertoires, a later analysis reported. Study conclusions and caveats: High specificity and sensitivity for cytomegalovirus status were reported for the classifier. Altogether, 150 to 200 TCR beta chains were recorded as cytomegalovirus-associated.

Concerning this clone: Its matching antigen is unknown.

Using immunoSEQ multiplex PCR, the repertoire was profiled, and TCRdb retains in-frame clones only, with some absent. The sample carries about 82,000 clones, 85% to 95% recorded once. The sequencing input was PBMCs. The receptor was derived from a woman aged 18 to 35 in good health and CMV-seronegative.

The CDR3 DNA reads TGTGCCAGCAGTCGCCGACAGGGTGTCCGCGAGCAGTACTTC. This sequence encodes CASSRRQGVREQYF. The V gene is TRBV6-5, the J gene TRBJ2-7, with TRBD1 identical over 7 bases. Germline CDR1 and CDR2: MNHEY and SVGAGI. The CDR3 contains 14 residues. The trim removed 5 bases at V and 6 bases at J, leaving 10 bases unmatched.